The text below deals with one T cell receptor (beta chain). Its cognate antigen is unknown. Method: immunoSEQ multiplex PCR; TCRdb's copy keeps in-frame clones and lacks some. Among over 1.5 million clones listed, around 98% were seen once. The sample is drawn from a study of shared clonotypes between healthy human individuals. As for the study in general: Each donor contributed plates that comprised three CD4 naive, three CD4 memory, two CD8 naive and one CD8 memory.

V was clipped by 8 bases and J by 4 bases, with 21 bases between them. Germline CDR1 reads SEHNR; CDR2 reads FQNEAQ (reference sequence). The CDR3 covers 16 residues. Broader study findings: The sharing of 4.5% to 5.5% of naive CD4 clonotypes was seen across several donors. Generally, naive subsets came out with larger estimated richness than memory subsets. It was anticipated that sequencing depth would influence how many clonotypes donors shared.

The origin of this receptor is a young man in good health. The chain has TRBV7-9 and TRBJ1-5; D not resolved. Input material: naive CD4+ T cells sorted from blood. Subset of the sample: CD45RA+ positively selected. The CDR3 here is CASVSGGPQVNQPQHF. The CDR3 DNA reads as TGTGCCAGCGTCTCCGGCGGGCCGCAGGTAAATCAGCCCCAGCATTTT.